These T cell receptor beta chains were read from a single sample in a study of monozygotic twins with inflammatory bowel disease. TCRdb re-called the 5' RACE reads and shows each CDR3 protein once, DNA omitted. The sample's table shows around 220,000 distinct CDR3 sequences. Sample: blood. The receptors were gathered from a human donor with ulcerative colitis or Crohn's disease, or a healthy co-twin of an affected twin (not recorded which). Each CDR3 is given with its conserved first and last residue.

length: 15
V: TRBV7-7
J: TRBJ2-3
CDR3: CASSLGTSAADTQYF

length: 13
V: TRBV3-1
J: TRBJ2-5
CDR3: CASSQGLKETQYF

length: 14
V: TRBV6-2/TRBV6-3
J: TRBJ2-7
CDR3: CASEGRLSSYEQYF

length: 13
V: TRBV5-1
J: TRBJ2-1
CDR3: CASSLLAGTEQFF

length: 15
V: TRBV7-3
J: TRBJ2-3
CDR3: CASSLTGQTTDTQYF

length: 15
V: TRBV5-1
J: TRBJ1-1
CDR3: CASSLQGAQFTEAFF

length: 14
V: TRBV6-6
J: TRBJ1-1
CDR3: CASSSRGMNTEAFF

length: 16
V: TRBV7-9
J: TRBJ1-2
CDR3: CAGLNLTGYSNYGYTF

length: 14
V: TRBV4-2
J: TRBJ2-5
CDR3: CASSQLADQETQYF

length: 15
V: TRBV5-1
J: TRBJ2-3
CDR3: CASSLAPSWTDTQYF

length: 14
V: TRBV7-8
J: TRBJ1-2
CDR3: CASAGRSANYGYTF

length: 17
V: TRBV28
J: TRBJ2-1
CDR3: CASSSLKADSVHNEQFF

length: 15
V: TRBV7-2
J: TRBJ1-5
CDR3: CASSFGQGSFQPQHF

length: 15
V: TRBV14
J: TRBJ2-2
CDR3: CASSQDGRNTGELFF

length: 15
V: TRBV7-6
J: TRBJ2-3
CDR3: CASSSIGRATDTQYF

length: 14
V: TRBV7-9
J: TRBJ1-1
CDR3: CASSVGQGRTEAFF

length: 12
V: TRBV20-1
J: TRBJ2-2
CDR3: CSVTQVTGELFF

length: 14
V: TRBV25-1
J: TRBJ1-4
CDR3: CASSEWSSGEKLFF

length: 15
V: TRBV18
J: TRBJ2-1
CDR3: CASSPWTGKNNEQFF

length: 15
V: TRBV20-1
J: TRBJ1-2
CDR3: CSARDPRGIRYGYTF

length: 13
V: TRBV14
J: TRBJ2-1
CDR3: CASSQDGTSEQFF

length: 15
V: TRBV10-3
J: TRBJ1-2
CDR3: CAISISGHQNYGYTF

length: 14
V: TRBV20-1
J: TRBJ2-1
CDR3: CSATAGGPRDEQFF

length: 13
V: TRBV19
J: TRBJ1-2
CDR3: CASSITGIYGYTF

length: 14
V: TRBV5-1
J: TRBJ2-2
CDR3: CASSLDGMTGELFF

length: 13
V: TRBV19
J: TRBJ1-2
CDR3: CASIDRKNYGYTF

length: 15
V: TRBV25-1
J: TRBJ2-1
CDR3: CASRAADRAYNEQFF

length: 13
V: TRBV24-1
J: TRBJ2-3
CDR3: CATSDPGRDTQYF

length: 14
V: TRBV4-2
J: TRBJ1-4
CDR3: CASGDLGGNEKLFF

length: 13
V: TRBV15
J: TRBJ1-1
CDR3: CATSRDLVTEAFF

length: 16
V: TRBV7-2
J: TRBJ2-4
CDR3: CASSLEGARAKNIQYF

length: 15
V: TRBV7-2
J: TRBJ2-7
CDR3: CASRAHGLSSYEQYF

length: 14
V: TRBV7-9
J: TRBJ2-7
CDR3: CASSSHTSRDEQYF

length: 15
V: TRBV6-1
J: TRBJ2-5
CDR3: CASRLRGEGEETQYF

length: 16
V: TRBV28
J: TRBJ1-2
CDR3: CASSTEDRAKSYGYTF

length: 15
V: TRBV4-1
J: TRBJ2-2
CDR3: CASSLDPGGTGELFF

length: 15
V: TRBV5-1
J: TRBJ1-1
CDR3: CASSFLQGPNTEAFF

length: 13
V: TRBV18
J: TRBJ2-5
CDR3: CASAKGVEETQYF

length: 19
V: TRBV4-1
J: TRBJ1-1
CDR3: CASSQDVLRPQNLNTEAFF